This TCR beta chain was sequenced during a study of cytomegalovirus exposure and HLA in healthy donors. CDR1 and CDR2 (germline): SEHNR, FQNEAQ (reference sequence). J lost 8 bases, V lost 5 bases, and 11 bases had no gene match. The CDR3 length is 14 residues. A word on this clone: Its antigen is unidentified.

Study-wide findings and caveats: On later analysis, the bulk of CMV-associated TCR beta chains appeared to be HLA-restricted. Segments of the TCR beta V type were, in most cases, productive about 87% or about 30% of the time in an earlier analysis. Donors belonging to an Asian-associated ancestry cluster reportedly showed fewer N-insertions in productive TCRs than the approximately 670-donor mean, according to what a later analysis found.

The PCR contained 60 Vbeta and 13 Jbeta primers. TCRdb's table, derived via immunoSEQ multiplex PCR, lists solely in-frame clones and lacks some. The data contain about 52,000 clones, around 70% of them singletons. J is TRBJ1-2 and V is TRBV7-9; 7 bases are a match to TRBD1. The clonotype comes from a young man in good health and CMV-seronegative. Sequenced material: PBMCs. The CDR3 region is CASSHSTGYQGYTF. As DNA, the CDR3 is TGTGCCAGCAGCCACTCGACAGGGTATCAGGGCTACACCTTC.